The TCR beta chain under discussion was sequenced for a study of control samples from healthy donors and cancer patients. Here immunoSEQ multiplex PCR was the method, and the copy in TCRdb shows in-frame clones only, minus some. This sample yields 150,000 to 200,000 clones, of which around nine tenths are seen a single time; around 13% belongs to the top ten. In germline, CDR1 is SEHNR, CDR2 FQNEAQ (reference sequence). Trimming stripped 3 bases from V and 8 bases from J, with 17 bases between. The CDR3 is 15 residues long. The sequenced sample consisted of blood. The TCR was taken from a man aged 25 to 40 in good health. This rearrangement joins TRBV7-9 to TRBJ2-1, with D perhaps TRBD1 (6 bases). CDR3 sequence (DNA): TGTGCCAGCAGCTTTGGGGGCTATAAGGGCGATGAGCAGTTCTTC. This gives the protein CASSFGGYKGDEQFF.